One sample yielded the 20 T cell receptor beta chains listed below, sequenced in a study of CD8+ T cells in alopecia areata. Cutaneous lymph nodes were pooled and cells sorted by CD4, CD8alpha, NKG2D, NKG2ACE and more. RNA was extracted and reverse transcribed into cDNA as the sequencing template. The protocol was immunoSEQ multiplex PCR, while the TCRdb copy is restricted to in-frame clones and leaves out a portion. There are about 270,000 clones in the sample, none observed a single time. Material for sequencing was CD4+ T cells sorted from a lymph node. The receptors here all came from a C3H/HeJ mouse with alopecia areata. Mouse MHC haplotype: H2-k.

With respect to this clone: Mouse gene names and germline throughout. The read comes to an end 4 residues before the CDR3 does, leaving the germline J gene to fill in the end. The J gene is TRBJ2-3, the V gene TRBV1; D is perhaps TRBD1 (5 bases). Germline CDR1 is NSQYPW and CDR2 is LRSPGD (reference sequence). The CDR3 runs to 13 residues. The CDR3 spells CTCSADREETLYF. Incomplete CDR3 DNA: TGCACCTGCAGTGCAGACAGGGAAGAA. The full variable domain, rest sourced from reference TRBV1 and TRBJ2-3, is VTLLEQNPRWRLVPRGQAVNLRCILKNSQYPWMSWYQQDLQKQLQWLFTLRSPGDKEVKSLPGADYLATRVTDTELRLQVANMSQGRTLYCTCSADREETLYFGSGTRLTVL.

This clone has only a few counts. Gene and germline names: mouse. Read coverage stops 4 residues before the CDR3 terminus; the germline J gene supplies the remainder. The chain combines TRBV19 with TRBJ1-2; D uncertain. The CDR3 totals 12 residues. Germline V gene sequence: CDR1 FNHDT, CDR2 SITEND (reference sequence). The CDR3 loop is CASSIRVGDYTF. The DNA read from the CDR3 is TGTGCCAGCAGTATCCGGGTGGGC.

As concerns this clone: Gene names are mouse gene names. The read terminates 4 residues ahead of where the CDR3 ends, so the germline J gene completes it. The chain couples TRBV13-1 to TRBJ2-4; 8 bases are a match to TRBD2. The CDR3 sequence is 15 residues long. With 2 bases clipped from V and 2 bases from J, the junction kept 4 bases outside the gene matches. Germline assignment: CDR1 NSHNY and CDR2 SYGAGN. The covered CDR3 bases are TGTGCCAGCAGTGACGGGGGACTGGTTCAAAAC. It is translated as CASSDGGLVQN. The CDR3 reads in full as CASSDGGLVQNTLYF.

This clone was observed a few times. Germline and genes: mouse. The read finishes 4 residues shy of the CDR3 end, and the germline J gene is used to complete it. V gene TRBV1 combines with J gene TRBJ1-1; the D gene is possibly TRBD1 (6 bases). Germline V CDR1 and CDR2: NSQYPW, LRSPGD (reference sequence). The CDR3 consists of 12 residues. The DNA read from the CDR3 is TGCACCTGCAGTGAACAGGGCCCA. This codes for CTCSEQGP. The full CDR3 protein reads CTCSEQGPEVFF.

On this clone itself: The germline and genes are mouse ones. The read terminates 4 residues before the CDR3 end, so the remaining end is supplied by the germline J gene. This chain links TRBV5 with TRBJ2-2; the match to TRBD2 covers 10 bases. V shed 0 bases, J shed 6 bases, and the junction held 4 bases outside the gene matches. This CDR3 spans 16 amino acids. The V gene's germline CDR1 is LGHNA and CDR2 YNLKQL (reference sequence). Incomplete CDR3 DNA: TGTGCCAGCAGCCAAGAATCTGGGGGGGCCGCCGGG. Translating it yields CASSQESGGAAG. The entire CDR3 is CASSQESGGAAGQLYF.

Notes on this clone: Genes here carry mouse names. The CDR3 goes on 4 residues after the read ends, and that part is filled in from the germline J gene. Different DNA sequences within this sample yield the same CDR3. The genes are TRBV19 and TRBJ2-1; 9 bases map to TRBD2. This CDR3 spans 14 amino acids. Germline V gene data show CDR1 as FNHDT and CDR2 as SITEND (reference sequence). The V and J ends lost 7 bases and 0 bases, in that order; junction bases with no gene match: 2. CDR3 bases read: TGTGCCAGCCGGACTGGGGCTAACTATGCT. Translated: CASRTGANYA. The full CDR3 sequence reads CASRTGANYAEQFF.

Regarding this clone: Genes and germline are mouse. The DNA ends 4 residues before the CDR3 does, and the rest of the CDR3 is filled in from the germline J gene. The identical CDR3 is also encoded by other nucleotide sequences in the sample. The chain combines TRBV5 with TRBJ2-7, with D tentatively TRBD2 (5 bases). Germline V gene data show CDR1 as LGHNA and CDR2 as YNLKQL (reference sequence). CDR3 length: 13 residues. The covered CDR3 bases are TGTGCCAGCAGCCAAGAAGGTGGGGAT. Its protein product is CASSQEGGD. The complete CDR3 reads CASSQEGGDEQYF.

As to this clone: The gene symbols are mouse symbols. The read stops 4 residues short of the end of the CDR3; the missing end is completed from the germline J gene. This chain links TRBV4 with TRBJ2-2; 8 nucleotides match TRBD2. CDR3 length equals 15 residues. CDR1 LGHDT and CDR2 YNNKQL come from the germline V gene (reference sequence). The J segment lost 0 bases and the V segment lost 5 bases, leaving 2 bases of the junction unmatched. CDR3 bases read: TGTGCCAGCAGCCGACTGGGGCCAAACACCGGG. It yields the protein CASSRLGPNTG. The CDR3 reads in full as CASSRLGPNTGQLYF.

This clone was recorded a few times. These gene names are mouse names. The read stops 4 residues short of the end of the CDR3; the missing end is completed from the germline J gene. Other nucleotide sequences in the sample specify the same CDR3. The genes are TRBV19 and TRBJ1-2; the match to TRBD1 covers 9 bases. J lost 1 base, V lost 2 bases, and 0 bases had no gene match. The CDR3 is 14 amino acids. CDR1 and CDR2 (germline): FNHDT, SITEND (reference sequence). CDR3 region: CASSMDRGNSDYTF. CDR3 bases read: TGTGCCAGCAGTATGGACAGGGGAAACTCC.

For this clone: The genes and germline here are from mouse. With the read ending 4 residues before the CDR3 end, the germline J gene is used to fill in that end. Other nucleotide sequences in the sample specify the same CDR3. V is TRBV19 and J is TRBJ2-2; D call uncertain. The CDR3 length is 15 residues. V was shortened by 2 bases and J by 0 bases, with 8 bases between the two germline ends. CDR1 is FNHDT and CDR2 is SITEND in the germline V gene (reference sequence). CDR3 DNA (partial): TGTGCCAGCAGTATTTCGCCAGCAAACACCGGG. Translation gives CASSISPANTG. The whole CDR3 reads CASSISPANTGQLYF.

This clone was counted only a few times. The gene names here belong to mouse. Read coverage stops 4 residues before the CDR3 terminus; the germline J gene supplies the remainder. J is TRBJ2-5 and V is TRBV19, with D perhaps TRBD1 (6 bases). The germline CDR1 and CDR2 sequences are FNHDT and SITEND (reference sequence). This CDR3 spans 13 amino acids. CDR3 residues: CASSLPGEDTQYF. The CDR3 DNA, read in part, is TGTGCCAGCAGTCTCCCAGGGGAAGAC.

This clone was found a few times. Gene names are the mouse ones. The sequence runs out 4 residues before the end of the CDR3; the remainder is reconstructed from the germline J gene. The chain carries TRBV1 and TRBJ2-5, with D perhaps TRBD2 (6 bases). Germline values: CDR1 NSQYPW, CDR2 LRSPGD (reference sequence). CDR3 length equals 13 residues. The CDR3 sequence: CTCSAAWGDTQYF. The CDR3 bases that were read are TGCACCTGCAGTGCAGCCTGGGGAGAC. The variable domain in full, completed from reference TRBV1 and TRBJ2-5, reads VTLLEQNPRWRLVPRGQAVNLRCILKNSQYPWMSWYQQDLQKQLQWLFTLRSPGDKEVKSLPGADYLATRVTDTELRLQVANMSQGRTLYCTCSAAWGDTQYFGPGTRLLVL.

This clone was seen a handful of times. The genes and germline here are from mouse. The CDR3 end lies 4 residues beyond the end of the read and is filled in from the germline J gene. The identical CDR3 is also encoded by other nucleotide sequences in the sample. This chain uses TRBV31 with TRBJ2-5; D unresolved. The germline V gene has CDR1 GKSSPN and CDR2 SITVG. This CDR3 contains 10 residues. The CDR3 region is CAWSLDTQYF. CDR3 bases read: TGTGCCTGGAGTCTCGAC.

A remark on this clone: Gene names and germline match the mouse. The read terminates 4 residues ahead of where the CDR3 ends, so the germline J gene completes it. Distinct nucleotide sequences in the sample also encode this CDR3. This chain links TRBV1 with TRBJ2-5; the D gene is possibly TRBD2 (6 bases). This CDR3 comprises 16 residues. Germline assignment: CDR1 NSQYPW and CDR2 LRSPGD (reference sequence). V dropped 0 bases and J dropped 2 bases, with 12 bases sitting between them. This CDR3 is CTCSADVGGGQDTQYF. The DNA read from the CDR3 is TGCACCTGCAGTGCAGATGTTGGGGGAGGCCAAGAC.

Worth noting for this clone: Gene and germline names: mouse. Read data end 4 residues before the CDR3 end; the end is taken from the germline J gene. The V and J genes are TRBV5 and TRBJ1-2; tentatively, D is TRBD1 (6 bases). This CDR3 has 15 amino acids. V gave up 1 base and J gave up 0 bases, with 9 bases separating them. In germline, CDR1 is LGHNA, CDR2 YNLKQL (reference sequence). The CDR3 here is CASSQGQAPNSDYTF. The DNA read from the CDR3 is TGTGCCAGCAGCCAAGGACAGGCCCCAAACTCC.

Points on this clone: Gene names and germline match the mouse. The read halts 4 residues ahead of the CDR3 end, with the missing end drawn from the germline J gene. This chain connects TRBV1 to TRBJ2-4; tentatively, D is TRBD2 (6 bases). This CDR3 spans 13 amino acids. Germline loops: CDR1 NSQYPW, CDR2 LRSPGD (reference sequence). The CDR3 DNA, read in part, is TGCACCTGCAGTCTTTCTGGGGAAAAC. Its translation: CTCSLSGEN. The complete CDR3 reads CTCSLSGENTLYF.

With regard to this clone: Gene and germline names: mouse. The read halts 4 residues ahead of the CDR3 end, with the missing end drawn from the germline J gene. The same CDR3 arises from other DNA sequences in this sample as well. J is TRBJ2-7 and V is TRBV1, with TRBD2 matching over 9 bases. Germline V CDR1 and CDR2: NSQYPW, LRSPGD (reference sequence). This CDR3 comprises 13 residues. CDR3 sequence reads: CTCSAGGAHEQYF. The part of the CDR3 DNA that was read is TGCACCTGCAGTGCTGGGGGGGCGCAT.

This clone was observed a few times. Mouse gene names and germline throughout. The sequenced fragment ends 4 residues before the CDR3 boundary, so the rest is inferred from the germline J gene. This chain connects TRBV14 to TRBJ2-7; TRBD1 aligns across 7 bases. Looked up from germline, CDR1 is SGHDT and CDR2 is FRDEAV. The ends lost 5 bases at V and 3 bases at J; junction bases unmatched: 5. The CDR3 runs 13 residues. The CDR3 bases that were read are TGTGCCAGCAGCCGCGGGACAGACTAT. This translates into CASSRGTDY. The full CDR3 reads CASSRGTDYEQYF.

Concerning this clone itself: Genes and germline come from the mouse. The read terminates 4 residues ahead of where the CDR3 ends, so the germline J gene completes it. The gene calls are TRBV4 and TRBJ2-7; 9 bases align to TRBD1. This CDR3 has 14 amino acids. Germline V CDR1 and CDR2: LGHDT, YNNKQL (reference sequence). Trimming at V came to 4 bases and at J to 3 bases, leaving 4 bases not matched to a gene. CDR3 protein: CASSFDRGFYEQYF. The covered CDR3 bases are TGTGCCAGCAGCTTTGACAGGGGGTTCTAT.

This clone was observed a handful of times. Gene and germline names: mouse. The sequence runs out 4 residues before the end of the CDR3; the remainder is reconstructed from the germline J gene. This chain joins TRBV1 and TRBJ2-3; TRBD2 aligns across 14 bases. The CDR3 spans 17 residues. The germline V gene has CDR1 NSQYPW and CDR2 LRSPGD (reference sequence). The V and J ends lost 3 bases and 2 bases, in that order; junction bases with no gene match: 4. The part of the CDR3 DNA that was read is TGCACCTGCAGTGCCCCGGGACTGGGGGGGCTTGCAGAA. It is translated as CTCSAPGLGGLAE. The complete CDR3 sequence is CTCSAPGLGGLAETLYF.